One T cell receptor (beta chain) is described in this entry. This specimen belongs to a study of control samples from healthy donors and cancer patients. The V end lost 5 bases, the J end lost 0 bases, and 4 bases lay between the germline ends. In germline, CDR1 is LNHDA, CDR2 SQIVND (reference sequence). This CDR3 is built from 12 residues. The assay was immunoSEQ multiplex PCR, and TCRdb's table has in-frame clones only and misses some. Here the sample spans approximately 70,000 clones, over 75% being singletons. The sample comprised blood. The chain is built from TRBV19 and TRBJ1-1; no definite D call. The receptor comes from a man aged 50-60 years in good health. The CDR3 loop is CASSPLNTEAFF. CDR3 nucleotide sequence: TGTGCCAGTAGTCCTCTGAACACTGAAGCTTTCTTT.